These T cell receptor beta chains were read from a single sample in a study of technical replicates of blood from several donors. Sequencing was performed with immunoSEQ multiplex PCR; in TCRdb, only in-frame clones are kept and a portion is missing. The sample records tens of thousands of clones, about 95% being singletons. Sequencing used T cells isolated from PBMCs. These receptors all stem from a human donor in good health. CDR3s include the opening cysteine and the closing phenylalanine or tryptophan. Each record gives: J gene, V gene, D gene, clone size, CDR3 protein, CDR3 DNA. D genes are given only for firm matches. For some rows the clone size is stated as once, few or many, or as a class when expanded; others skip it.

j_call: TRBJ2-7
v_call: TRBV6-5
d_call: -
clone_size: -
cdr3_aa: CASQSQGSEQYF
cdr3_nt: TGTGCCAGCCAAAGCCAGGGAAGCGAGCAGTACTTC

j_call: TRBJ1-2
v_call: TRBV7-9
d_call: TRBD1
clone_size: -
cdr3_aa: CASSLDREDILYTF
cdr3_nt: TGTGCCAGCAGCCTGGACAGGGAAGATATTCTCTACACCTTC

j_call: TRBJ1-2
v_call: TRBV10-3
d_call: TRBD1
clone_size: -
cdr3_aa: CAISGASGTGFLGNGYTF
cdr3_nt: TGTGCCATCAGTGGAGCATCCGGGACAGGGTTCCTGGGGAATGGCTACACCTTC

j_call: TRBJ1-2
v_call: TRBV4-3
d_call: TRBD1
clone_size: -
cdr3_aa: CASSQENRQGYGYTF
cdr3_nt: TGCGCCAGCAGCCAAGAGAATCGACAGGGCTATGGCTACACCTTC

j_call: TRBJ2-3
v_call: TRBV30
d_call: -
clone_size: -
cdr3_aa: CAWSSGTSTDTQYF
cdr3_nt: TGTGCCTGGAGTTCCGGTACTAGCACAGATACGCAGTATTTT

j_call: TRBJ1-1
v_call: TRBV21-1
d_call: -
clone_size: -
cdr3_aa: CASTDRGLDTEAFF
cdr3_nt: TGTGCCAGCACTGACAGGGGATTAGACACTGAAGCTTTCTTT

j_call: TRBJ2-4
v_call: TRBV27
d_call: TRBD2
clone_size: -
cdr3_aa: CASAGVGIQYF
cdr3_nt: TGTGCCAGCGCGGGGGTGGGAATTCAGTACTTC

j_call: TRBJ1-5
v_call: TRBV19
d_call: -
clone_size: -
cdr3_aa: CASSIVETVPRPQHF
cdr3_nt: TGTGCCAGTAGTATAGTCGAGACAGTTCCGAGGCCCCAGCATTTT

j_call: TRBJ2-7
v_call: TRBV6-5
d_call: TRBD2
clone_size: once
cdr3_aa: CASNPATSGRNEQYF
cdr3_nt: TGTGCCAGCAATCCCGCAACTAGCGGGAGGAACGAGCAGTACTTC

j_call: TRBJ1-2
v_call: TRBV14
d_call: -
clone_size: -
cdr3_aa: CASSLQTGSYGYTF
cdr3_nt: TGTGCCAGCAGCCTACAGACAGGATCCTATGGCTACACCTTC

j_call: TRBJ2-3
v_call: TRBV29-1
d_call: -
clone_size: -
cdr3_aa: CSVVTLDTDTQYF
cdr3_nt: TGCAGCGTAGTGACCCTAGACACAGATACGCAGTATTTT

j_call: TRBJ1-1
v_call: TRBV29-1
d_call: TRBD1
clone_size: -
cdr3_aa: CSVARGQGSNTEAFF
cdr3_nt: TGCAGCGTTGCCCGAGGACAGGGGAGCAACACTGAAGCTTTCTTT

j_call: TRBJ1-2
v_call: TRBV30
d_call: -
clone_size: -
cdr3_aa: CAWSVQFGYTF
cdr3_nt: TGTGCCTGGAGTGTACAATTTGGCTACACCTTC

j_call: TRBJ2-5
v_call: TRBV7-2
d_call: TRBD2
clone_size: -
cdr3_aa: CASSLVPLAVQETQYF
cdr3_nt: TGTGCCAGCAGCTTAGTCCCACTAGCGGTCCAAGAGACCCAGTACTTC

j_call: TRBJ2-7
v_call: TRBV5-1
d_call: -
clone_size: -
cdr3_aa: CASSRGDRTFYEQYF
cdr3_nt: TGCGCCAGCAGCCGGGGGGACAGGACCTTCTACGAGCAGTACTTC

j_call: TRBJ2-1
v_call: TRBV19
d_call: -
clone_size: -
cdr3_aa: CASSMTGDNEQFF
cdr3_nt: TGTGCCAGTAGTATGACGGGGGACAATGAGCAGTTCTTC